This TCR beta chain was captured in a study of siplizumab effects on memory and regulatory T cells (dated by TCRdb to between 2019 and 2020). Describing the broader study: The study looked at the effect of siplizumab, an anti-CD2 antibody, on alloreactive T-cell subsets in allogeneic mixed lymphocyte reactions made from human PBMCs. Overall study results and their limits: No functional confirmation was obtained for the suppressive function of proliferating Tregs from siplizumab cultures. Because sequences at frequencies below about 10^-5 were poorly captured, only a minor fraction of alloreactive clones could be mapped back to unstimulated subsets. Among mappable alloreactive CD4+ clones, the Treg-derived fraction averaged around 69% with siplizumab versus around 29% in control reactions. The cumulative frequency of alloreactive sequences that could be traced back to unstimulated CD4+ memory T cells was significantly reduced by siplizumab. Unstimulated naive T cells appeared to be more diverse than memory T cells, and naive cells seemed to make a substantial contribution to the alloresponse. Roughly 80-97% of proliferating CD4+ or CD8+ clones could not be assigned a naive or memory phenotype.

Sorted unstimulated T cells and proliferating T cells recovered from mixed lymphocyte reactions were subjected to TCRbeta CDR3 sequencing. Fresh whole blood from approximately 9 HLA-typed healthy donors was used to isolate PBMCs. To map where alloreactive clones came from, CD4+ regulatory T cells in the unstimulated state were FACS-sorted. Libraries were constructed by the immunoSEQ multiplex PCR assay. Some 1.1 x 10^5 TCR templates per sample were assayed on the deep sequencing platform. Genomic DNA extracted from sorted T cells was the material used for TCRbeta CDR3 sequencing. Per the authors' processing: Clonal analysis of TCRbeta CDR3 data was done in the R programming language. Unstimulated samples were compared with post-reaction CFSE-low samples to define alloreactive CD4+ and CD8+ clones. Alloreactive CD4+ clones were assigned to regulatory or non-regulatory origin by matching sequences to sorted unstimulated Treg and non-Treg repertoires. Entries here come from immuneACCESS through TCRdb and include only in-frame sequences with V and J called. Some clones fail to appear in such tables; in the studies checked, an unresolved V gene covers under half of the shortfall, and the cause of the remainder is unknown. V, J and clone size derive from that table, while D and trimming were established from the DNA sequence. The sample records nearly 85,000 clones, 80% to 90% of which are singletons. Of the sample, around 1.4% is held by the ten largest clones.

Worth noting for this clone: There is no known antigen for this receptor. No base-level quality is on record; no much larger clone is a single base apart.

What was sequenced was Tregs sorted from blood. This sequence was found in a human donor in good health.

The sequenced DNA: TGCGCCACGCGGGGGACAGCATTACAAGAGACCCAGTACTTC. This sequence encodes CATRGTALQETQYF. The sequence links TRBV23-1 to TRBJ2-5; the D segment is perhaps TRBD1 or TRBD2, each sharing 7 matched bases. TRBV23-1 is recorded as an ORF, its role being uncertain. The V and J ends are trimmed by 10 bases and 2 bases, leaving 17 bases between them. The CDR3 numbers 14 residues from cysteine through phenylalanine. Only CDR3 DNA is held: 42 bases, read in frame from base 1.